The sequence of this T cell receptor (beta chain) was determined in a study of cytomegalovirus exposure and HLA in healthy donors. Study-level points and caveats: Several top significant clusters appeared, in a later analysis, to be linked to common viral pathogens. Presence/absence analyses assumed roughly uniform sequencing depth across donors.

V was pared by 5 bases and J by 1 base, with 12 bases between. The CDR3 runs to 14 residues. Germline V gives CDR1 MDHEN, CDR2 SYDVKM. This clone was seen once. What it binds is unknown. The PCR ran on 60 Vbeta and 13 Jbeta primers. Sequenced by immunoSEQ multiplex PCR; TCRdb stores in-frame clones only, minus some. The sample has 200,000 to 250,000 clones, more than 75% seen once. Sequenced: PBMCs. This receptor was taken from a woman between 35 and 50 years old in good health and CMV-seronegative. The V call is TRBV28, the J call TRBJ2-7; possibly TRBD1 for D (6 bases). Here the CDR3 DNA reads TGTGCCAGCAGTCCCCACACAGGGTCCTACGAGCAGTACTTC. As protein: CASSPHTGSYEQYF.